The 10 T cell receptor beta chains below all came from one sample that was sequenced in a study of PD-1 blockade in classical Hodgkin lymphoma. Relapse after autologous stem cell transplantation occurred in every patient, and brentuximab vedotin exposure varied. Libraries were prepared by immunoSEQ multiplex PCR; TCRdb keeps only in-frame clonotypes and omits some of them. This sample has about 46,000 clones, with 80% found just once. The sequencing here drew on peripheral blood mononuclear cells (PBMCs), taken before the second cycle of nivolumab. The receptors originated from a human donor with classical Hodgkin lymphoma.

This chain links TRBV28 with TRBJ2-3, with 10 bases identical to TRBD2. The CDR3 contains 16 residues. Germline values: CDR1 MDHEN, CDR2 SYDVKM. Trimming cost V 10 bases and J 0 bases; bases outside gene matches: 10. CDR3 sequence: CATTESGRESTDTQYF. Here the CDR3 DNA reads TGTGCCACCACGGAAAGCGGGAGGGAAAGCACAGATACGCAGTATTTT.

The V and J genes are TRBV15 and TRBJ2-7, with D perhaps matching TRBD1 (8 bases). Germline V lookup: CDR1 LNHNV, CDR2 YYDKDF (reference sequence). V lost 5 bases and J lost 0, with 17 bases in between. The CDR3 length is 16 residues. The CDR3 region has the DNA TGTGCCACCAGCGAGGGGGGGACAGGCGTCTCCTACGAGCAGTACTTC. Protein product: CATSEGGTGVSYEQYF. Full variable domain (outside the CDR3, taken from reference TRBV15 and TRBJ2-7): DAMVIQNPRYQVTQFGKPVTLSCSQTLNHNVMYWYQQKSSQAPKLLFHYYDKDFNNEADTPDNFQSRRPNTSFCFLDIRSPGLGDTAMYLCATSEGGTGVSYEQYFGPGTRLTVT.

The V gene is TRBV2, the J gene TRBJ2-5; D is unclear. CDR3 length equals 12 residues. CDR1 is SNHLY and CDR2 is FYNNEI in the germline V gene. The V and J ends lost 5 bases and 3 bases respectively, with 7 bases between them. The CDR3, as DNA: TGTGCCAGCAGTTGGGTAGAAGAGACCCAGTACTTC. Residues: CASSWVEETQYF.

V usage is TRBV5-1 and J usage is TRBJ2-3; D gene uncertain. Trimming removed 4 bases at V and 1 base at J, with 10 bases between. The germline CDR1 and CDR2 sequences are SGHRS and YFSETQ. The length of the CDR3 is 14 residues. CDR3 DNA: TGCGCCAGCAGCCTCACAGATCGCACAGATACGCAGTATTTT. It translates to CASSLTDRTDTQYF.

Concerning this clone itself: Within the sample, other DNA sequences also encode this same CDR3. The V call is TRBV6-6, the J call TRBJ2-2, with no clear D. Germline-derived CDR1 and CDR2 are MNHNY and SVGAGI (reference sequence). This CDR3 spans 13 amino acids. With 5 bases removed from V and 5 bases from J, the gap between germline ends came to 9 bases. CDR3 DNA sequence: TGTGCCAGCAGTAGTACGGGTACCGGGGAGCTGTTTTTT. Protein: CASSSTGTGELFF.

The J gene is TRBJ2-5, the V gene TRBV5-6, with D possibly matching TRBD1 (6 bases). This CDR3 region has 15 residues. Germline V gene data show CDR1 as SGHDT and CDR2 as YYEEEE. V lost 2 bases, J lost 3 bases, and 14 bases lay in between. CDR3 coding DNA: TGTGCCAGCAGCTTTGAGACAGGAAATGAAGAGACCCAGTACTTC. Encoded protein: CASSFETGNEETQYF.

This sequence joins TRBV6-1 and TRBJ2-6; 10 bases align to TRBD2. The CDR3 contains 18 residues. CDR1 and CDR2 (germline): MNHNS, SASEGT. The V gene end was trimmed by 4 bases and the J gene end by 4 bases; junction bases not matched to a gene: 10. This CDR3 is CASSGLAGNFAGANVLTF. CDR3 in DNA: TGTGCCAGCAGTGGACTAGCGGGCAACTTCGCAGGGGCCAACGTCCTGACTTTC.

V gene TRBV9 combines with J gene TRBJ2-2; tentatively, D is TRBD1 (6 bases). The germline V gene encodes CDR1 SGDLS and CDR2 YYNGEE. V lost 4 bases and J 5 bases, leaving 24 bases between the germline ends. The length of the CDR3 is 18 residues. CDR3 DNA sequence: TGTGCCAGCAGCCTACCTACGCATACAGGGCCGAGGACCGGGGAGCTGTTTTTT. Protein product: CASSLPTHTGPRTGELFF.

The J gene is TRBJ2-3, the V gene TRBV7-9; TRBD1 might be the D (6 bases). The CDR3 extends over 13 amino acids. Germline V gene sequence: CDR1 SEHNR, CDR2 FQNEAQ (reference sequence). The germline V and J ends were trimmed by 11 bases and 0 bases, with 12 bases remaining between them. The CDR3, as DNA: TGTGCCGGTGAGGACAGCAGCACAGATACGCAGTATTTT. Amino acids: CAGEDSSTDTQYF.

This chain connects TRBV27 to TRBJ2-4, with D possibly TRBD2 on 6 matching bases. This CDR3 spans 16 amino acids. Per germline, CDR1 MNHEY and CDR2 SMNVEV (reference sequence). Trimming took 7 bases from V and 0 from J, leaving 16 bases between them. For the CDR3, the DNA is TGTGCCAGCACCCGAAAAGGTAGCGGAGCCAAAAACATTCAGTACTTC. Amino acids: CASTRKGSGAKNIQYF.